One sample yielded the 18 T cell receptor beta chains listed below, sequenced in a study of blood T cell repertoires in COVID-19 (dated by TCRdb to about 2020). Libraries were prepared through the immunoSEQ multiplex PCR assay. TCRdb took this table from immuneACCESS and kept in-frame rearrangements with V and J called. Such tables lack part of the clones; where checked against another copy, unresolved V genes explain under half of the gap, and the rest is unexplained. The sample includes 350,000 to 550,000 clones, with 70% to 90% observed a single time. Under 2.5% of the sample is taken by the ten largest. Sequenced input: PBMCs or T cells enriched from blood (not recorded which). The source is a woman aged 18-29 years with acute COVID-19.

V usage is TRBV28 and J usage is TRBJ2-1; TRBD2 matches at 13 bases. Per germline, CDR1 MDHEN and CDR2 SYDVKM. The CDR3 extends over 14 amino acids. Germline trimming cut 5 bases from V and 8 bases from J; bases unmatched to any gene: 3. CDR3 sequence: CASSRTSGSYEQFF. For the CDR3, the DNA is TGTGCCAGCAGTCGGACTAGCGGGAGTTATGAGCAGTTCTTC. Full variable domain (rest looked up from reference TRBV28 and TRBJ2-1): DVKVTQSSRYLVKRTGEKVFLECVQDMDHENMFWYRQDPGLGLRLIYFSYDVKMKEKGDIPEGYSVSREKKERFSLILESASTNQTSMYLCASSRTSGSYEQFFGPGTRLTVL.

This chain uses TRBV18 with TRBJ1-3; D is ambiguous. The germline V gene has CDR1 KGHSH and CDR2 LQKENI. The germline V and J ends were trimmed by 6 bases and 1 base, with 10 bases remaining between them. There are 14 residues in the CDR3. The CDR3 DNA sequence: TGTGCCAGCTCCGTCGGAGAATCTGGAAACACCATATATTTT. Its protein is CASSVGESGNTIYF.

CDR3 amino acids: CAIVKEDTGELFF. The CDR3 region has the DNA TGTGCCATCGTTAAGGAGGACACCGGGGAGCTGTTTTTT. V is TRBV10-3 and J is TRBJ2-2; D is perhaps TRBD2 (5 bases). This CDR3 spans 13 amino acids. Per the germline V gene, CDR1 is ENHRY and CDR2 is SYGVKD. Trimming took 8 bases from V and 3 from J, leaving 10 bases between them.

The chain carries TRBV30 and TRBJ2-5; the match to TRBD2 covers 9 bases. This CDR3 has 15 residues. V was clipped by 2 bases and J by 5 bases; unmatched bases: 9. CDR1 GTSNPN and CDR2 SVGIG come from the germline V gene (reference sequence). CDR3 in amino acids: CAWSIGGGRAETQYF. DNA of the CDR3: TGTGCCTGGAGTATAGGGGGCGGGAGGGCCGAGACCCAGTACTTC.

The rearrangement links TRBV11-2 to TRBJ1-1, with TRBD1 as a possible D gene (5 bases). Trimming stripped 1 base from V and 7 bases from J, with 16 bases between. CDR3 size: 15 residues. The V gene's germline CDR1 is SGHAT and CDR2 FQNNGV. The CDR3 loop reads CASSLGRGGVVEAFF. CDR3 nucleotide sequence: TGTGCCAGCAGCTTAGGAAGAGGAGGGGTCGTTGAAGCTTTCTTT.

The chain uses TRBV10-3 and TRBJ1-5, with D perhaps TRBD1 (5 bases). V lost 0 bases and J lost 4, with 13 bases in between. CDR3 length: 16 amino acids. CDR1 and CDR2 (germline): ENHRY, SYGVKD. In DNA, the CDR3 is TGTGCCATCAGTGAGTCGAGCGGGGCCGAAAATCAGCCCCAGCATTTT. It is translated as CAISESSGAENQPQHF.

V usage is TRBV6-5 and J usage is TRBJ1-2; tentatively, D is TRBD1 (5 bases). V was clipped by 3 bases and J by 3 bases, with 17 bases between them. The germline V gene has CDR1 MNHEY and CDR2 SVGAGI. This CDR3 spans 16 amino acids. CDR3 in DNA: TGTGCCAGCAGTTATGGGGCGGGACGAACGGACTATGGCTACACCTTC. Encoded protein: CASSYGAGRTDYGYTF.

V gene TRBV7-2 combines with J gene TRBJ2-2; 8 bases agree with TRBD1. V was clipped by 5 bases and J by 4 bases; unmatched bases: 6. This CDR3 comprises 15 residues. Per germline, CDR1 SGHTA and CDR2 FQGNSA. CDR3 region: CASSKQGGITGELFF. The CDR3 DNA is TGTGCCAGCAGCAAACAGGGGGGTATCACCGGGGAGCTGTTTTTT.

V and J are TRBV6-4 and TRBJ1-6, with D possibly matching TRBD1 (6 bases). The CDR3 extends over 14 amino acids. CDR1 and CDR2 (germline): MRHNA, SNTAGT. Deletions cut 3 bases from V and 7 bases from J, with 10 bases between. CDR3 loop: CASSEDSTNSPLHF. The CDR3 DNA is TGTGCCAGCAGTGAGGACAGTACGAATTCACCCCTCCACTTT.

This chain joins TRBV18 and TRBJ1-5, with TRBD1 matching over 7 bases. The CDR3 has 15 residues. Looked up from germline, CDR1 is KGHSH and CDR2 is LQKENI. V dropped 2 bases and J dropped 5; count of bases not matched to a gene: 6. The CDR3 spells CASSPASGQYQPQHF. The CDR3 coding sequence is TGTGCCAGCTCACCAGCCTCGGGACAGTATCAGCCCCAGCATTTT. Combining the CDR3 with reference TRBV18 and TRBJ1-5 gives the whole variable domain NAGVMQNPRHLVRRRGQEARLRCSPMKGHSHVYWYRQLPEEGLKFMVYLQKENIIDESGMPKERFSAEFPKEGPSILRIQQVVRGDSAAYFCASSPASGQYQPQHFGDGTRLSIL.

The CDR3 bases are TGTGCCAGCAGGTTGGGGGCTGGTGACACCATATATTTT. Amino acid sequence: CASRLGAGDTIYF. The V and J genes are TRBV12-3 or TRBV12-4 and TRBJ1-3; D might be TRBD1 (6 bases). V lost 6 bases and J 8 bases, leaving 14 bases between the germline ends. The length of the CDR3 is 13 residues.

The chain has TRBV2 and TRBJ1-1, with D uncertain. Per the germline V gene, CDR1 is SNHLY and CDR2 is FYNNEI. The CDR3 is 16 residues long. V lost 0 bases to trimming and J lost 1 base, with 12 bases between them. CDR3 sequence reads: CASSEALGRGNTEAFF. CDR3 nucleotide sequence: TGTGCCAGCAGTGAAGCGCTAGGCCGGGGGAACACTGAAGCTTTCTTT.

The chain couples TRBV19 to TRBJ1-2, with TRBD1 as a possible D gene (5 bases). Germline V CDR1 and CDR2: LNHDA, SQIVND (reference sequence). The V end lost 3 bases, the J end lost 7 bases, and 9 bases lay between the germline ends. The CDR3 is 12 residues long. The CDR3 sequence is CASSILGAGYTF. DNA of the CDR3: TGTGCCAGTAGTATTCTTGGGGCTGGCTACACCTTC.

The chain carries TRBV6-5 and TRBJ1-5; 7 bases are a match to TRBD1. CDR1 and CDR2 from the germline V gene are MNHEY and SVGAGI. J was trimmed by 2 bases and V by 6 bases; bases with no gene match: 7. The CDR3 runs 15 residues. The CDR3 protein is CASSMTGNGNQPQHF. The DNA of the CDR3 is TGTGCCAGCAGCATGACAGGGAATGGCAATCAGCCCCAGCATTTT.

The CDR3 coding sequence is TGTGCCAGCAATAATTCGCTACAGGGGGCGAGTAGAGTCGAAAAACTGTTTTTT. Translation gives CASNNSLQGASRVEKLFF. V and J are TRBV11-3 and TRBJ1-4, with 9 bases lining up with TRBD1. Germline V gene lookup returns CDR1 SGHNT and CDR2 YENEEA. With 7 bases clipped from V and 8 bases from J, the junction kept 20 bases outside the gene matches. The CDR3 spans 18 residues. Full variable domain (rest looked up from reference TRBV11-3 and TRBJ1-4): EAGVVQSPRYKIIEKKQPVAFWCNPISGHNTLYWYLQNLGQGPELLIRYENEEAVDDSQLPKDRFSAERLKGVDSTLKIQPAELGDSAVYLCASNNSLQGASRVEKLFFGSGTQLSVL.

This rearrangement joins TRBV11-2 to TRBJ2-2; 12 bases agree with TRBD2. Looked up from germline, CDR1 is SGHAT and CDR2 is FQNNGV. This CDR3 region has 18 residues. V lost 5 bases and J lost 6; bases outside the gene matches: 13. The CDR3 spells CASSARPTSGRRSGELFF. CDR3 nucleotides: TGTGCCAGCAGCGCCAGACCTACTAGCGGGAGGCGGTCCGGGGAGCTGTTTTTT.

For the CDR3, the DNA is TGCGCCAGCAGCTTGGAAGCGGGGGGCTGGAATGAGCAGTTCTTC. It is translated as CASSLEAGGWNEQFF. This chain connects TRBV5-1 to TRBJ2-1; 9 positions match TRBD2. CDR1 is SGHRS, CDR2 YFSETQ, per germline. After removal of 0 bases from V and 7 bases from J, the junction contained 5 bases not matched to a gene. The CDR3 covers 15 residues. The variable domain in full, completed from reference TRBV5-1 and TRBJ2-1, reads KAGVTQTPRYLIKTRGQQVTLSCSPISGHRSVSWYQQTPGQGLQFLFEYFSETQRNKGNFPGRFSGRQFSNSRSEMNVSTLELGDSALYLCASSLEAGGWNEQFFGPGTRLTVL.

The rearrangement links TRBV9 to TRBJ2-7; 7 bases are a match to TRBD2. The CDR3 runs to 14 residues. Trimming at V came to 1 base and at J to 7 bases, leaving 8 bases not matched to a gene. CDR1 SGDLS and CDR2 YYNGEE come from the germline V gene. For the CDR3, the DNA is TGTGCCAGCAGCGTATGGCAGACTAGCACTGAGCAGTACTTC. It translates to CASSVWQTSTEQYF.